One and the same sample provided the 20 T cell receptor beta chains below, sequenced in a study of blood T cell repertoires in COVID-19. Using immunoSEQ multiplex PCR, the repertoire was profiled, and TCRdb retains in-frame clones only, with some absent. The sample carries about 210,000 clones, around 86% recorded once. Sequenced: PBMCs or T cells enriched from blood (not recorded which). These receptors all come from a man aged 25-40 years in a cohort exposed to, infected with or recovered from COVID-19 (not recorded which).

This clone has just one count. CDR3 nucleotides: TGTGCCATCAGTATCGACAGGGGGAATCAGCCCCAGCATTTT. Amino acids: CAISIDRGNQPQHF. This chain links TRBV10-3 with TRBJ1-5; 9 nucleotides agree with TRBD1. Germline loops: CDR1 ENHRY, CDR2 SYGVKD. The V and J ends lost 5 bases and 4 bases, in that order; junction bases with no gene match: 3. This CDR3 region has 14 residues.

The chain combines TRBV27 with TRBJ2-2; the D is unclear. This CDR3 region has 13 residues. V lost 6 bases and J 7 bases, leaving 12 bases between the germline ends. Per the germline V gene, CDR1 is MNHEY and CDR2 is SMNVEV (reference sequence). The CDR3 region has the DNA TGTGCCAGCAGCTCTGTGGCGGACGGGGAGCTGTTTTTT. It yields the protein CASSSVADGELFF.

This clone was counted between two and nine times. The rearrangement links TRBV19 to TRBJ1-2, with unresolved D. Germline V CDR1 and CDR2: LNHDA, SQIVND (reference sequence). This CDR3 has 15 residues. V lost 6 bases, J lost 2 bases, and 16 bases lay in between. CDR3 amino acids: CASRQDTRINYGYTF. Written as DNA, the CDR3 is TGTGCCAGTAGACAAGACACACGGATCAACTATGGCTACACCTTC.

The J gene is TRBJ2-5, the V gene TRBV5-4; 11 bases line up with TRBD1. Germline trimming cut 5 bases from V and 5 bases from J; bases unmatched to any gene: 8. CDR3 length equals 15 residues. CDR1 is SGHNT and CDR2 is YYREEE in the germline V gene (reference sequence). The CDR3 DNA sequence: TGTGCCAGCAGACCCGGGACAGGGGGTTTGGAGACCCAGTACTTC. Translation: CASRPGTGGLETQYF. The whole variable domain, filled in from reference TRBV5-4 and TRBJ2-5, reads ETGVTQSPTHLIKTRGQQVTLRCSSQSGHNTVSWYQQALGQGPQFIFQYYREEENGRGNFPPRFSGLQFPNYSSELNVNALELDDSALYLCASRPGTGGLETQYFGPGTRLLVL.

This clone was found many times. The chain couples TRBV12-3 or TRBV12-4 to TRBJ1-6; D remains ambiguous. The CDR3 is 12 amino acids. The V end lost 4 bases, the J end lost 5 bases, and 3 bases lay between the germline ends. Written as DNA, the CDR3 is TGTGCCAGCAGTTCCAATAATTCACCCCTCCACTTT. Translating it yields CASSSNNSPLHF.

Regarding this clone: At one of its ends the junction is not consistent with the germline gene, which may arise from a read error. This chain connects TRBV6-1 to TRBJ1-5; tentative D call: TRBD1 (6 bases). Germline V lookup: CDR1 MNHNS, CDR2 SASEGT. The CDR3 sequence is 17 residues long. The CDR3 loop reads CASNEERGLAVGQPQHF. DNA of the CDR3: TGTGCCAGCAATGAAGAGAGGGGGTTGGCAGTCGGTCAGCCCCAGCATTTT.

This clone is a singleton in its sample. J is TRBJ2-4 and V is TRBV28, with 7 bases that match TRBD2. Unmatched junction bases numbered 15, after V lost 5 bases and J lost 8 bases. Germline CDR1 MDHEN, CDR2 SYDVKM. This CDR3 contains 16 residues. The CDR3 DNA is TGTGCCAGCAGTATTCCCCATCGTGGGAGGGATGACATTCAGTACTTC. Translated, it gives CASSIPHRGRDDIQYF.

The genes are TRBV24-1 and TRBJ2-2; D perhaps matches TRBD1 (6 bases). CDR3 length: 15 amino acids. Between the trimmed V and J ends, which lost 12 bases and 1 base, there was a span of 17 bases. Germline lookup yields CDR1 KGHDR and CDR2 SFDVKD. The CDR3 sequence: CASSPDRWNTGELFF. The CDR3 region has the DNA TGTGCCTCCTCCCCAGACAGGTGGAACACCGGGGAGCTGTTTTTT.

The chain employs TRBV5-6 and TRBJ2-7; TRBD2 matches 7 bases. V lost 0 bases and J lost 0; bases outside the gene matches: 6. Germline V gives CDR1 SGHDT, CDR2 YYEEEE. The CDR3 has 16 amino acids. The CDR3 DNA reads TGTGCCAGCAGCTTGGCTTGGCTAGCGGACTCCTACGAGCAGTACTTC. This translates into CASSLAWLADSYEQYF.

This chain joins TRBV6-2 or TRBV6-3 and TRBJ1-6, with D uncertain. The CDR3 has 13 residues. V was trimmed by 2 bases and J by 8 bases, leaving 7 bases between them. Germline CDR1 and CDR2: MNHEY and SVGEGT. CDR3 region: CASSYPSDSPLHF. CDR3 in DNA: TGTGCCAGCAGTTACCCATCGGATTCACCCCTCCACTTT.

CDR3 sequence (DNA): TGTGCCAGCGATCGGGGGACGTCCTTACACACAGATACGCAGTATTTT. Its protein is CASDRGTSLHTDTQYF. This chain joins TRBV19 and TRBJ2-3, with TRBD2 as a possible D gene (6 bases). Germline CDR1 is LNHDA and CDR2 is SQIVND (reference sequence). CDR3 size: 16 residues. Trimming took 9 bases from V and 2 from J, leaving 21 bases between them.

The rearrangement joins TRBV20-1 to TRBJ2-1; TRBD2 is a possible D gene (6 bases). Trimming shortened V by 3 bases and J by 0 bases, and 12 bases separated the two germline ends. Germline V gene data show CDR1 as DFQATT and CDR2 as SNEGSKA (reference sequence). This CDR3 contains 15 residues. The CDR3 loop reads CSASEGSGSYNEQFF. For the CDR3, the DNA is TGCAGTGCTAGTGAGGGTAGCGGCTCCTACAATGAGCAGTTCTTC.

The CDR3 region has the DNA TGTGCCAGCAGCCCCCAACCTAGCGGGAGGGCCTACGAGCAGTACTTC. It is translated as CASSPQPSGRAYEQYF. The chain combines TRBV9 with TRBJ2-7; 12 bases are a match to TRBD2. The CDR3 contains 16 residues. The V and J ends lost 4 bases and 2 bases, in that order; junction bases with no gene match: 7. Germline V gives CDR1 SGDLS, CDR2 YYNGEE.

The chain is built from TRBV27 and TRBJ1-5, with TRBD1 identical over 10 bases. The trim removed 5 bases at V and 4 bases at J, leaving 8 bases unmatched. CDR1 and CDR2 (germline): MNHEY, SMNVEV (reference sequence). This CDR3 contains 16 residues. DNA of the CDR3: TGTGCCAGCAGTACAGGGACAGGGGTCGCGAATCAGCCCCAGCATTTT. As protein: CASSTGTGVANQPQHF.

To note about this clone: The same CDR3 can be traced to other DNA sequences in this sample. The J gene is TRBJ1-1, the V gene TRBV6-5; D might be TRBD1 (6 bases). The germline V gene has CDR1 MNHEY and CDR2 SVGAGI. This CDR3 comprises 15 residues. With 0 bases removed from V and 1 base from J, the gap between germline ends came to 9 bases. CDR3 bases: TGTGCCAGCAGTTACTCGGGACATCCGAACACTGAAGCTTTCTTT. Translating it yields CASSYSGHPNTEAFF.

The count of this clone is one. V is TRBV28 and J is TRBJ1-1; D gene unclear. Trimming took 8 bases from V and 4 from J, leaving 14 bases between them. The germline V gene encodes CDR1 MDHEN and CDR2 SYDVKM. The CDR3 has 13 residues. In nucleotides, the CDR3 is TGTGCCAGCCGTTGGTCGGGTGCCACTGAAGCTTTCTTT. Amino acid sequence: CASRWSGATEAFF.

The chain recombines TRBV6-5 with TRBJ2-1, with 13 bases fitting TRBD2. The CDR3 consists of 16 residues. J lost 5 bases, V lost 2 bases, and 3 bases had no gene match. CDR1 is MNHEY, CDR2 SVGAGI, per germline. CDR3 DNA: TGTGCCAGCAGTTACGCGGGACTAGCGGGGAACAATGAGCAGTTCTTC. Protein sequence: CASSYAGLAGNNEQFF.

The rearrangement uses TRBV6-4 and TRBJ1-5; 8 positions match TRBD1. Germline values: CDR1 MRHNA, CDR2 SNTAGT. Germline trimming cut 0 bases from V and 2 bases from J; bases unmatched to any gene: 6. CDR3 length: 17 residues. The CDR3, as DNA: TGTGCCAGCAGTGACTCACGACAGGGGAAGGGCAATCAGCCCCAGCATTTT. Its translation: CASSDSRQGKGNQPQHF.

The chain employs TRBV19 and TRBJ1-1, with D perhaps TRBD1 (6 bases). CDR3 length: 12 amino acids. Germline assignment: CDR1 LNHDA and CDR2 SQIVND (reference sequence). With 10 bases removed from V and 2 bases from J, the gap between germline ends came to 11 bases. CDR3 sequence reads: CATQDSNTEAFF. The CDR3 region has the DNA TGTGCCACCCAGGACAGTAACACTGAAGCTTTCTTT.

The V gene is TRBV6-5, the J gene TRBJ1-1; the match to TRBD1 covers 8 bases. Germline loops: CDR1 MNHEY, CDR2 SVGAGI. V shed 6 bases, J shed 4 bases, and the junction held 7 bases outside the gene matches. This CDR3 comprises 14 residues. The CDR3 DNA is TGTGCCAGCAGGCTGACCACAGGGGGCACTGAAGCTTTCTTT. The encoded protein is CASRLTTGGTEAFF.